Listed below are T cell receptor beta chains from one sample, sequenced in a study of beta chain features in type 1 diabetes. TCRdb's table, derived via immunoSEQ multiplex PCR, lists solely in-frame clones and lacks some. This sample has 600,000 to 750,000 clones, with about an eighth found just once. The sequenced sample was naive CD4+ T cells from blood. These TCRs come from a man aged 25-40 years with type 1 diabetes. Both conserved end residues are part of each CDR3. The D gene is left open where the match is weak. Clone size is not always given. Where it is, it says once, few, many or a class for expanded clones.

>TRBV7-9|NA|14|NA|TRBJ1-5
CASSSGVGNQPQHF
TGTGCCAGCAGCTCAGGGGTGGGCAATCAGCCCCAGCATTTT
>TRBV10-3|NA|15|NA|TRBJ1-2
CAISDLRQINYGYTF
TGTGCCATCAGTGACCTCCGACAGATTAACTATGGCTACACCTTC
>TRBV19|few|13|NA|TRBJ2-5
CASKGLGQETQYF
TGTGCCTCAAAAGGGCTCGGGCAAGAGACCCAGTACTTC
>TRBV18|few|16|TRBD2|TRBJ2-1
CASSPQAGGNYNEQFF
TGTGCCAGCTCACCACAGGCGGGGGGGAACTACAATGAGCAGTTCTTC
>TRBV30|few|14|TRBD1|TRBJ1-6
CAWSVGDRDSPLHF
TGTGCCTGGAGTGTGGGGGACAGGGATTCACCCCTCCACTTT
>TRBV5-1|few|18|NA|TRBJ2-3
CASSFRAGETSSTDTQYF
TGCGCCAGCAGCTTTAGGGCAGGGGAAACCTCCAGCACAGATACGCAGTATTTT
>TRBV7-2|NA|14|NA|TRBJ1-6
CASSSGTLRSPLHF
TGTGCCAGCAGCTCCGGGACATTAAGATCACCCCTCCACTTT
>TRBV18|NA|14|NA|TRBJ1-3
CASSDPGTGNTIYF
TGTGCCAGCTCAGATCCCGGGACTGGAAACACCATATATTTT
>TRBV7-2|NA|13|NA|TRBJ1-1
CASRRTVNTEAFF
TGTGCCAGTCGGCGGACCGTGAACACTGAAGCTTTCTTT
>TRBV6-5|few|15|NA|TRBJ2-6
CASSSTGPGANVLTF
TGTGCCAGCAGTTCTACAGGGCCTGGGGCCAACGTCCTGACTTTC
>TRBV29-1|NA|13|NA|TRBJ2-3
CSADSLGTDTQYF
TGCAGCGCTGACAGCCTAGGCACAGATACGCAGTATTTT
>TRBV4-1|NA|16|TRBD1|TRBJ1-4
CASSESTQGANEKLFF
TGCGCCAGCAGCGAATCGACGCAGGGGGCAAATGAAAAACTGTTTTTT
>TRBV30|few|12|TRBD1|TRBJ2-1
CAWASTGLNQFF
TGTGCCTGGGCTTCGACAGGGCTAAATCAGTTCTTC
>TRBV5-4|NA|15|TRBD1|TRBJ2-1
CASSLDRGAYNEQFF
TGTGCCAGCAGCCTGGACAGGGGCGCCTACAATGAGCAGTTCTTC
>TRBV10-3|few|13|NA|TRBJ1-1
CAINPDKNTEAFF
TGTGCCATCAACCCGGACAAGAACACTGAAGCTTTCTTT
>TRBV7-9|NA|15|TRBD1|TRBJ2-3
CASSFGQAAGDTQYF
TGTGCCAGCAGCTTTGGACAGGCGGCGGGAGATACGCAGTATTTT
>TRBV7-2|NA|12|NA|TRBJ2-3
CASSFDIIAVYF
TGTGCCAGCAGCTTTGACATAATCGCTGTCTATTTT
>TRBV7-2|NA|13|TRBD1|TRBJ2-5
CASSPGQAETQYF
TGTGCCAGCAGCCCGGGACAGGCCGAGACCCAGTACTTC
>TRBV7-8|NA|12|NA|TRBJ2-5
CASSMYQETQYF
TGTGCCAGCAGTATGTACCAAGAGACCCAGTACTTC
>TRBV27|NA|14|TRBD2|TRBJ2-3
CASTPTGLPDTQYF
TGTGCCAGCACCCCCACGGGACTACCAGATACGCAGTATTTT
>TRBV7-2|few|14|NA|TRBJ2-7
CASSLKAVVTEQYF
TGTGCCAGCAGCTTAAAAGCGGTGGTCACCGAGCAGTACTTC
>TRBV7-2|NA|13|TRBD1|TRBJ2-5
CASSLGQQETQYF
TGTGCCAGCAGCTTGGGACAGCAAGAGACCCAGTACTTC
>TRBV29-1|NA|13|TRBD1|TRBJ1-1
CSVEQGAWTEAFF
TGCAGCGTTGAACAGGGGGCTTGGACTGAAGCTTTCTTT
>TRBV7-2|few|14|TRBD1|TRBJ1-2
CASRLQGVGYGYTF
TGTGCCAGCAGGCTTCAGGGGGTCGGCTATGGCTACACCTTC
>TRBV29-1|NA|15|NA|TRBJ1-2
CSVGELVPSGYGYTF
TGCAGCGTCGGAGAACTGGTCCCCTCGGGCTATGGCTACACCTTC
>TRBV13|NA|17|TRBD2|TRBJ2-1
CASSLSTGGSSYNEQFF
TGTGCCAGCAGCTTAAGCACGGGGGGGAGCTCCTACAATGAGCAGTTCTTC
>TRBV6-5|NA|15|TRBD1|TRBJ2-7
CASKPSGTGSYEQYF
TGTGCCAGCAAACCGTCCGGGACAGGGTCATACGAGCAGTACTTC
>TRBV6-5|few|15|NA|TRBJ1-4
CASRAPPGADEKLFF
TGTGCCAGCAGAGCCCCCCCGGGGGCAGATGAAAAACTGTTTTTT
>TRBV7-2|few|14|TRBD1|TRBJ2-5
CASSHGQGGETQYF
TGTGCCAGCAGCCACGGACAGGGCGGAGAGACCCAGTACTTC
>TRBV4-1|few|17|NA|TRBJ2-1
CASSTPPWRSSYNEQFF
TGCGCCAGCAGCACCCCCCCCTGGAGGAGCTCCTACAATGAGCAGTTCTTC
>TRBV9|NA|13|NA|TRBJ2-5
CASSTGTGETQYF
TGTGCCAGCAGCACAGGGACCGGGGAGACCCAGTACTTC
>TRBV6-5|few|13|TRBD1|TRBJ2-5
CATGQGWKETQYF
TGTGCCACGGGACAGGGATGGAAGGAGACCCAGTACTTC
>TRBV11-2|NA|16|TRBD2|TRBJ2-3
CASSLGGAGGRDTQYF
TGTGCCAGCAGCTTAGGAGGAGCGGGGGGCCGGGATACGCAGTATTTT
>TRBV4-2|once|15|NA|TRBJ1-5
CASSQVGSSHQPQHF
TGTGCCAGCAGCCAAGTCGGGAGCAGTCATCAGCCCCAGCATTTT
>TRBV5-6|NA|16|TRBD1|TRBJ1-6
CASSLTQGQLNSPLHF
TGTGCCAGCAGCTTGACTCAGGGACAGCTCAATTCACCCCTCCACTTT
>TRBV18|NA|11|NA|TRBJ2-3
CASSPADTQYF
TGTGCCAGCTCACCAGCGGATACGCAGTATTTT
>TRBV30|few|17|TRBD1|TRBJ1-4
CAWSPPPYRGLGEKLFF
TGTGCCTGGAGTCCACCTCCTTACAGGGGGCTAGGGGAAAAACTGTTTTTT
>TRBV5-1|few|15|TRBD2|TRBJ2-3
CASSSLAGGQDTQYF
TGCGCCAGCAGCTCACTAGCGGGGGGGCAAGATACGCAGTATTTT
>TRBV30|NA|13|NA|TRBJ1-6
CAWRAAGYSPLHF
TGTGCCTGGAGAGCGGCAGGGTATTCACCCCTCCACTTT
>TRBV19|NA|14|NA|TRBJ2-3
CASSTSRGTDTQYF
TGTGCCAGTAGTACGTCACGGGGCACAGATACGCAGTATTTT
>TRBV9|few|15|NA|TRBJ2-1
CASSVTASSYNEQFF
TGTGCCAGCAGCGTAACAGCGAGCTCCTACAATGAGCAGTTCTTC
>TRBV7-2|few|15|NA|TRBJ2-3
CASSLYSRNPDTQYF
TGTGCCAGCAGCTTATACTCCAGGAACCCAGATACGCAGTATTTT
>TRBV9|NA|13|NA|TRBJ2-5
CASSPHQQETQYF
TGTGCCAGCAGCCCTCACCAACAAGAGACCCAGTACTTC
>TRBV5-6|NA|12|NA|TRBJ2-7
CASSFDSYEQYF
TGTGCCAGCAGCTTTGACTCCTACGAGCAGTACTTC
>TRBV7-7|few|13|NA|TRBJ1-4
CASSLAANEKLFF
TGTGCCAGCAGCTTAGCCGCGAATGAAAAACTGTTTTTT
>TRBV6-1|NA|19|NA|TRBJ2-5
CASSDPWSGGMKGQETQYF
TGTGCCAGCAGTGATCCCTGGTCAGGGGGGATGAAAGGCCAAGAGACCCAGTACTTC
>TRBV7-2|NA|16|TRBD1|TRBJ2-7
CASSLLSTGGWDEQYF
TGTGCCAGCAGCTTGCTGTCGACAGGGGGCTGGGACGAGCAGTACTTC
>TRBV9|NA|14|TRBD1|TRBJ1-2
CASSVDDRVYGYTF
TGTGCCAGCAGCGTAGACGACAGGGTGTATGGCTACACCTTC
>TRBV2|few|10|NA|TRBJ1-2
CAIRGGGYTF
TGTGCCATCAGGGGAGGAGGCTACACCTTC
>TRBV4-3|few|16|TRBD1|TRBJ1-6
CASSQERTGGNSPLHF
TGCGCCAGCAGCCAAGAACGGACAGGGGGAAATTCACCCCTCCACTTT
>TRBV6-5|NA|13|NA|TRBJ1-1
CASSDLENTEAFF
TGTGCCAGCAGTGACCTAGAGAACACTGAAGCTTTCTTT
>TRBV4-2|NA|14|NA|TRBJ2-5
CASSQLEGQETQYF
TGTGCCAGCAGCCAACTTGAGGGCCAAGAGACCCAGTACTTC
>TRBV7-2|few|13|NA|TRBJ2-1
CASSLAGGNEQFF
TGTGCCAGCAGCTTAGCGGGGGGAAACGAGCAGTTCTTC
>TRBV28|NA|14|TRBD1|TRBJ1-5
CASSRDRGLEPQHF
TGTGCCAGCAGCCGGGACAGGGGGCTGGAGCCCCAGCATTTT
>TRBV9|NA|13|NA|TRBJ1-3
CASSVRLVDTIYF
TGTGCCAGCAGCGTCCGCCTGGTGGACACCATATATTTT